The TCR beta chain described here comes from a study of blood T cells in healthy people across ages. Study results and caveats: Roughly linear declines in TCR beta diversity per million T cells occurred with age.

For the second PCR, which ran for 7 to 11 cycles, a sample-barcoded 5' primer and a J-beta primer mix were used. TCRdb recomputed calls from the 5' RACE reads with MiXCR, one row per CDR3 protein. Among roughly 640,000 distinct CDR3 sequences listed, approximately 30% were seen once. With 6 bases clipped from V and 3 bases from J, the junction kept 6 bases outside the gene matches. The CDR3 sequence is 14 residues long. Germline CDR1 is LNHDA and CDR2 is SQIVND (reference sequence). This clonotype was detected only a few times. Its target is not known. Sequencing was carried out using blood. This TCR came from a woman aged 80 or older in good health. J is TRBJ2-3 and V is TRBV19; 7 bases match TRBD1. CDR3 bases: TGTGCCAGTAGAAACAGGGGAGAGACAGATACGCAGTATTTT. It translates to CASRNRGETDTQYF.